This TCR beta chain was observed in a study of CD4 T cells in relation to SARS-CoV-2 and coronaviruses. Background on the study: ViraFEST: approximately eleven-day antigen culture of PBMCs, then TCR beta CDR3 sequencing. Shared crossreactive spike epitopes were mapped to their HLA restriction. The study's findings and limits: Memory recall responses, not primary responses primed in culture, are what the assay detects.

Sorted naive or memory CD4+ cells met CEF peptides for 9 to 11 days. Sequencing used immunoSEQ multiplex PCR; TCRdb keeps in-frame clones, though not all of them. The sample yields tens of thousands of clones, over 70% seen once. In the case of this clone: Its antigen is not known.

Sequencing used memory CD4+ T cells from PBMCs, cultured in vitro. The source of this sequence is an adult with COVID-19.

As DNA, the CDR3 is TGCGCCAGCAGTTTAGGAAGGGCTAGCGGGAGGAGGAACAATGAGCAGTTCTTC. Encoded protein: CASSLGRASGRRNNEQFF. The chain joins TRBV4-1 to TRBJ2-1; 11 bases agree with TRBD2. Germline assignment: CDR1 MGHRA and CDR2 YSYEKL. The CDR3 sequence is 18 residues long. After removal of 6 bases from V and 5 bases from J, the junction contained 15 bases not matched to a gene.